This T cell receptor beta chain is drawn from a study of shared clonotypes between healthy human individuals. Study-wide points: The low donor count limited represented genetic and exposure-history diversity.

CDR3 size: 12 residues. V was shortened by 8 bases and J by 0 bases, with 10 bases between the two germline ends. Germline-derived CDR1 and CDR2 are SQVTM and ANQGSEA. Remarks on this clone: The antigen remains unidentified.

Some clones are missing from TCRdb's copy, which holds only in-frame ones; the method was immunoSEQ multiplex PCR. The sample yields some 1,600,000 clones, roughly 98% seen once. The TCR sequence derives from a man aged 25-45 years in good health. Material for sequencing was naive CD4+ T cells sorted from blood. The subset is: CD45RA+ positively selected. The chain has TRBV29-1 and TRBJ1-2; D remains ambiguous. The chain's CDR3 is CSSRGSNYGYTF. DNA of the CDR3: TGCAGCTCAAGAGGATCTAACTATGGCTACACCTTC.